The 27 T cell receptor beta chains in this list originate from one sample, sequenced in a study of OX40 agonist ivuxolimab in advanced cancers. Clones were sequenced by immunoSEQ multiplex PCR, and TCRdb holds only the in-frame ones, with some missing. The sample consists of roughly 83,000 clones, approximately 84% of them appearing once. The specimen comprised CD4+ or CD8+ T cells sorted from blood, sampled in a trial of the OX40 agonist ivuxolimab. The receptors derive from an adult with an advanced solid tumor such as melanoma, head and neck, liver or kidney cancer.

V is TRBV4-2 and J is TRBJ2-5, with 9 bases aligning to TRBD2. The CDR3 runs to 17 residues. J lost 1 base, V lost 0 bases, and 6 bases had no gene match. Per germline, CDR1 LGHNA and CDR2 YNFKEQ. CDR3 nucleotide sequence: TGTGCCAGCAGCCAAGAGGAGGCGGGGGGGGCCCAAGAGACCCAGTACTTC. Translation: CASSQEEAGGAQETQYF.

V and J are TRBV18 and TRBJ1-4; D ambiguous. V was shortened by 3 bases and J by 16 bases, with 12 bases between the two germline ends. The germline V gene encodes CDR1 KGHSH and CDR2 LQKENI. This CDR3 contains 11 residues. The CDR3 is CASSPSREGFF. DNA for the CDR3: TGTGCCAGCTCACCGAGTCGGGAAGGGTTTTTT.

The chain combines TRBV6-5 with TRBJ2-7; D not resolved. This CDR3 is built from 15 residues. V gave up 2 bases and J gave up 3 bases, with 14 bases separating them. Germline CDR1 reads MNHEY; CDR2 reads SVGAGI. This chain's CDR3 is CASSYRLHAFYEQYF. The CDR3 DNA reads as TGTGCCAGCAGTTACCGACTCCACGCCTTCTACGAGCAGTACTTC.

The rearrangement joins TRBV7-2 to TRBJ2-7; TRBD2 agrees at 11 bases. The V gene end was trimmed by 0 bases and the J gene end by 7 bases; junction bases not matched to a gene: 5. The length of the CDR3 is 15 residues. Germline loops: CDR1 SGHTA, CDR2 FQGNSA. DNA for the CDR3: TGTGCCAGCAGCTTAGCACTAGCGGGAGCATCTGAGCAGTACTTC. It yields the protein CASSLALAGASEQYF.

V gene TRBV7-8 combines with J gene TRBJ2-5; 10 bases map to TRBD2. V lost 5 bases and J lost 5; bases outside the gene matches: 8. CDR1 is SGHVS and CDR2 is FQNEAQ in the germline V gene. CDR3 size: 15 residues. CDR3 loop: CASSDIAGGGETQYF. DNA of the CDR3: TGTGCCAGCAGCGACATAGCGGGAGGCGGGGAGACCCAGTACTTC.

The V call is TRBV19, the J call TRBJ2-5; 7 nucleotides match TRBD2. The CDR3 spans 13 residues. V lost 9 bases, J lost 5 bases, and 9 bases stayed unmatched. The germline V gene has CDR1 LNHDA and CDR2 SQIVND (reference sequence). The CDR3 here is CASRRGEQETQYF. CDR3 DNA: TGTGCCAGCCGTCGGGGGGAGCAGGAGACCCAGTACTTC.

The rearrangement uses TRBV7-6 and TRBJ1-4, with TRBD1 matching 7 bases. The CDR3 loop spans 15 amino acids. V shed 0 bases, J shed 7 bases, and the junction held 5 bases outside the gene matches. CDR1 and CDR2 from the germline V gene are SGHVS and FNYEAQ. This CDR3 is CASSLAGGVGEKLFF. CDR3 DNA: TGTGCCAGCAGCTTAGCAGGGGGCGTAGGTGAAAAACTGTTTTTT.

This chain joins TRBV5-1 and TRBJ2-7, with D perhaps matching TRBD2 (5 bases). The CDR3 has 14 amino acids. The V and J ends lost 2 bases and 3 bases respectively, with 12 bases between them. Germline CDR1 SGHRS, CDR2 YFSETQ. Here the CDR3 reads CASSLGRIVYEQYF. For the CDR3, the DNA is TGCGCCAGCAGCTTAGGGAGAATCGTCTACGAGCAGTACTTC.

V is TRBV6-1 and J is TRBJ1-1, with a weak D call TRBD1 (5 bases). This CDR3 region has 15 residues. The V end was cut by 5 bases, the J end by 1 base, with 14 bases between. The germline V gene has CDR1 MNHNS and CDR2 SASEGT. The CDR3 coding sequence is TGTGCCAGCAGTCAAATTCAGGGAGGGAACACTGAAGCTTTCTTT. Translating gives CASSQIQGGNTEAFF.

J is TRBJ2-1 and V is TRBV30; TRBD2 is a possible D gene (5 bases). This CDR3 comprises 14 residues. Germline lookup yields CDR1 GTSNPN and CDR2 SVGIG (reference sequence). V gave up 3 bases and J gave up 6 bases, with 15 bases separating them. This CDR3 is CAWSVSGVINEQFF. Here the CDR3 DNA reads TGTGCCTGGAGCGTATCCGGGGTAATCAATGAGCAGTTCTTC.

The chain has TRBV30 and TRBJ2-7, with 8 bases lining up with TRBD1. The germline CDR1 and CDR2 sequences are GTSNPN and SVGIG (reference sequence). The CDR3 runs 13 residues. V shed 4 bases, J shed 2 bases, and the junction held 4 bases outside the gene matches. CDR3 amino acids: CAWKKQGAYEQYF. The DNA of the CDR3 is TGTGCCTGGAAAAAACAGGGGGCCTACGAGCAGTACTTC.

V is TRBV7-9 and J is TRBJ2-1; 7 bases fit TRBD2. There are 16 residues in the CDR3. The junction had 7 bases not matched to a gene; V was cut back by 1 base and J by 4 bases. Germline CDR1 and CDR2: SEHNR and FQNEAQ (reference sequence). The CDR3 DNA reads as TGTGCCAGCAGCTTAGGTTTCGCGGGACTATACAATGAGCAGTTCTTC. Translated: CASSLGFAGLYNEQFF.

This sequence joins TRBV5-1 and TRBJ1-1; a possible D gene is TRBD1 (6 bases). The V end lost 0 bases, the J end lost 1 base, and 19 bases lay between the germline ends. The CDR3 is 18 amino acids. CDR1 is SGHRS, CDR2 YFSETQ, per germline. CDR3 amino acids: CASSLVRWDTGGNTEAFF. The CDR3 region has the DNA TGCGCCAGCAGCTTGGTACGGTGGGACACCGGAGGGAACACTGAAGCTTTCTTT.

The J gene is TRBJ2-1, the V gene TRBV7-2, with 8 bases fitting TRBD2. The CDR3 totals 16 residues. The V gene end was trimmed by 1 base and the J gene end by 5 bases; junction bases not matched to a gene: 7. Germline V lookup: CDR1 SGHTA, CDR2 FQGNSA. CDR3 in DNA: TGTGCCAGCAGCTTAGGCGGGACTAGGAGAAACAATGAGCAGTTCTTC. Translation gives CASSLGGTRRNNEQFF.

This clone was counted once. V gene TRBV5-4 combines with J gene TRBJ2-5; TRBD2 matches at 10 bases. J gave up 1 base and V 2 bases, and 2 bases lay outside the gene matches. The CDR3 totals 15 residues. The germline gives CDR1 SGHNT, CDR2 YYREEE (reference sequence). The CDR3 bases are TGTGCCAGCAGCTTTAGCGGGGGGACCCAAGAGACCCAGTACTTC. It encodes CASSFSGGTQETQYF. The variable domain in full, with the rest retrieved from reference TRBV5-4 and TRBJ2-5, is ETGVTQSPTHLIKTRGQQVTLRCSSQSGHNTVSWYQQALGQGPQFIFQYYREEENGRGNFPPRFSGLQFPNYSSELNVNALELDDSALYLCASSFSGGTQETQYFGPGTRLLVL.

The CDR3 is CASKDEINEQFF. The DNA of the CDR3 is TGTGCCAGCAAGGACGAGATTAATGAGCAGTTCTTC. The chain links TRBV6-1 to TRBJ2-1; D call uncertain. V lost 7 bases to trimming and J lost 7 bases, with 11 bases between them. The germline V gene encodes CDR1 MNHNS and CDR2 SASEGT. This CDR3 region has 12 residues.

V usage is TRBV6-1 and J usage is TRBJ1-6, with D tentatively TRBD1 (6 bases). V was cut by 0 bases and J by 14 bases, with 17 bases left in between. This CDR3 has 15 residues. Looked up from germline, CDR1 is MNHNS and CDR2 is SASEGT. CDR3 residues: CASSEARFNRVTLHF. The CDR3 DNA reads TGTGCCAGCAGTGAAGCGCGTTTCAACAGGGTGACCCTCCACTTT.

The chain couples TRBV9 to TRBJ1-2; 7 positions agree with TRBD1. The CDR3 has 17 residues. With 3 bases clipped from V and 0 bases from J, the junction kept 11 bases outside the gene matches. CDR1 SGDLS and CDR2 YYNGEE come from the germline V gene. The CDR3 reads CASSARQGIVANYGYTF. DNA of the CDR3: TGTGCCAGCAGCGCGAGACAGGGAATCGTAGCTAACTATGGCTACACCTTC.

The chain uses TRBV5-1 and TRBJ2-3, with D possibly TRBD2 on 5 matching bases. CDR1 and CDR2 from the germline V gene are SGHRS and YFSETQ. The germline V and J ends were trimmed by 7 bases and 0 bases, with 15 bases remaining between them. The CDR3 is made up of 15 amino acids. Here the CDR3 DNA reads TGCGCCAGCGGTCCCCGGGGTTCTAGCACAGATACGCAGTATTTT. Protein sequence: CASGPRGSSTDTQYF.

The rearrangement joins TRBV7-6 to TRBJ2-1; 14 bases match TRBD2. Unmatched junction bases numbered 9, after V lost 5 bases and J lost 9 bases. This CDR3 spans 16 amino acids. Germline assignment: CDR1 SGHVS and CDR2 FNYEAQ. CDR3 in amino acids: CASSTSTSGGVREQFF. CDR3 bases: TGTGCCAGCAGCACATCGACTAGCGGGGGGGTACGTGAGCAGTTCTTC.

The CDR3 here is CASSIGLGTNQPQHF. The CDR3 DNA reads TGTGCCAGTAGTATAGGACTAGGGACCAATCAGCCCCAGCATTTT. This chain joins TRBV19 and TRBJ1-5; tentatively, D is TRBD1 (5 bases). This CDR3 has 15 residues. Germline V gives CDR1 LNHDA, CDR2 SQIVND (reference sequence). The germline V and J ends were trimmed by 1 base and 3 bases, with 10 bases remaining between them.

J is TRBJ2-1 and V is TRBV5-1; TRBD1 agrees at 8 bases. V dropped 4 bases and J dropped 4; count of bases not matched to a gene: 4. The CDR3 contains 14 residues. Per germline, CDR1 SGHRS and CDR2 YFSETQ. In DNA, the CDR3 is TGCGCCAGCAGCCCGGACAGGGAGTACAATGAGCAGTTCTTC. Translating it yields CASSPDREYNEQFF. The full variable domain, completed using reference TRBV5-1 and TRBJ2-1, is KAGVTQTPRYLIKTRGQQVTLSCSPISGHRSVSWYQQTPGQGLQFLFEYFSETQRNKGNFPGRFSGRQFSNSRSEMNVSTLELGDSALYLCASSPDREYNEQFFGPGTRLTVL.

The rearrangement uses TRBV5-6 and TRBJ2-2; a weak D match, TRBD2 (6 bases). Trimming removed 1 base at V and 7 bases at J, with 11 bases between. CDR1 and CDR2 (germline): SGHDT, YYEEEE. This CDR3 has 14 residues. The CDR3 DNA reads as TGTGCCAGCAGCTTGCCCGGGAGAGACGGGGAGCTGTTTTTT. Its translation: CASSLPGRDGELFF.

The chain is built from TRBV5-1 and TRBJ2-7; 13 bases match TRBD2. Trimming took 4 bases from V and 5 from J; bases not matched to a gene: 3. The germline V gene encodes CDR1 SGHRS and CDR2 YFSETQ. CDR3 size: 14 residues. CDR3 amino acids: CASSHGTSGNEQYF. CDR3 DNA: TGCGCCAGCAGCCACGGGACTAGCGGGAACGAGCAGTACTTC.

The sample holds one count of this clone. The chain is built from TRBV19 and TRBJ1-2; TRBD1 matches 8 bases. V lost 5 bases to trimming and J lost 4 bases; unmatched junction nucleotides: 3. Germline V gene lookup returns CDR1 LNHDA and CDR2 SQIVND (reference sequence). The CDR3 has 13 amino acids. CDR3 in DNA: TGTGCCAGTAGTCCTGGACAGGGCTATGGCTACACCTTC. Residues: CASSPGQGYGYTF.

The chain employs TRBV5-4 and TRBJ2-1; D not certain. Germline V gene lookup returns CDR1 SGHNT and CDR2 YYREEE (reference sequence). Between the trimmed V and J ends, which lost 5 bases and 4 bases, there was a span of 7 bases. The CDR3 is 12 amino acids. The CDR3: CASRAGYNEQFF. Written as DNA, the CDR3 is TGTGCCAGCAGGGCCGGGTACAATGAGCAGTTCTTC.

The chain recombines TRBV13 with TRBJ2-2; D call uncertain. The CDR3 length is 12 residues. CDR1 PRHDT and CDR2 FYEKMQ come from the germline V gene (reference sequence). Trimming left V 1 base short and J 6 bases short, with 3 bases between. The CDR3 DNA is TGTGCCAGCAGCTTAGCCGCCGGGGAGCTGTTTTTT. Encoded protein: CASSLAAGELFF.